One and the same sample provided the 25 T cell receptor beta chains below, sequenced in a study of T cell changes during pregnancy in multiple sclerosis. Profiling relied on immunoSEQ multiplex PCR, and the TCRdb table lists in-frame clones only, not all of them. The sample shows about 39,000 clones, over 75% of them seen only once. The starting material was CD8+ T cells from peripheral blood mononuclear cells, obtained in the first trimester of pregnancy. The receptors stem from a female donor with multiple sclerosis, enrolled in a pregnancy study.

This clone is a singleton in its sample. V and J are TRBV5-4 and TRBJ1-4, with 10 bases lining up with TRBD1. Trimming at V came to 4 bases and at J to 7 bases, leaving 7 bases not matched to a gene. Germline loops: CDR1 SGHNT, CDR2 YYREEE (reference sequence). The CDR3 length is 15 residues. The DNA for the CDR3 is TGTGCCAGCAGCGGGCCGGGACAGGGGTTTGAAAAACTGTTTTTT. Translated: CASSGPGQGFEKLFF.

This chain connects TRBV2 to TRBJ1-4, with 7 bases fitting TRBD1. Germline loops: CDR1 SNHLY, CDR2 FYNNEI. CDR3 length equals 15 residues. V was pared by 6 bases and J by 6 bases, with 10 bases of the junction left unmatched. The CDR3 DNA sequence: TGTGCCAGCAGGTTGATTCTTACAGGGGATGAAAAACTGTTTTTT. Protein: CASRLILTGDEKLFF.

The chain employs TRBV9 and TRBJ1-4; D gene uncertain. V dropped 4 bases and J dropped 0 bases, with 13 bases sitting between them. CDR3 length equals 16 residues. Germline CDR1 is SGDLS and CDR2 is YYNGEE. The DNA for the CDR3 is TGTGCCAGCAGCTCCCGATTTGAGGCAACTAATGAAAAACTGTTTTTT. Protein product: CASSSRFEATNEKLFF.

The chain employs TRBV27 and TRBJ2-7; maybe TRBD2 (5 bases). With 3 bases removed from V and 4 bases from J, the gap between germline ends came to 16 bases. The CDR3 consists of 15 residues. Germline loops: CDR1 MNHEY, CDR2 SMNVEV (reference sequence). The CDR3 nucleotides are TGTGCCAGCAGTTTTGACGGATACTCGGGATACGAGCAGTACTTC. This gives the protein CASSFDGYSGYEQYF.

This chain uses TRBV4-1 with TRBJ1-2; D perhaps matches TRBD1 (6 bases). The germline gives CDR1 MGHRA, CDR2 YSYEKL. Trimming took off 3 bases at V and 4 bases at J, with 12 bases between the two ends. CDR3 length: 14 amino acids. The chain's CDR3 is CASSQGGPGYGYTF. The CDR3 DNA follows: TGCGCCAGCAGCCAGGGGGGGCCGGGCTATGGCTACACCTTC.

The chain recombines TRBV18 with TRBJ2-7; 7 bases align to TRBD1. Germline CDR1 KGHSH, CDR2 LQKENI. The trim removed 6 bases at V and 5 bases at J, leaving 10 bases unmatched. The CDR3 runs 14 residues. This CDR3 is CASSKPGTVNEQYF. The CDR3 DNA is TGTGCCAGCTCGAAGCCAGGGACAGTGAACGAGCAGTACTTC.

This rearrangement joins TRBV19 to TRBJ2-7; D gene uncertain. Trimming cost V 3 bases and J 0 bases, with 6 bases left between them. The CDR3 runs to 13 residues. Germline V lookup: CDR1 LNHDA, CDR2 SQIVND (reference sequence). The DNA of the CDR3 is TGTGCCAGTAGTATTACAGCCTCCTACGAGCAGTACTTC. Protein sequence: CASSITASYEQYF.

This CDR3 is CASSLGTGGDEAFF. Written as DNA, the CDR3 is TGTGCCAGCAGCTTAGGGACAGGGGGAGATGAAGCTTTCTTT. V and J are TRBV13 and TRBJ1-1; 9 bases map to TRBD1. The trim removed 0 bases at V and 7 bases at J, leaving 3 bases unmatched. The CDR3 is 14 residues long. From germline, CDR1 is PRHDT and CDR2 FYEKMQ (reference sequence).

CDR3 region: CASRRAGTGLQDTQYF. CDR3 DNA: TGTGCCAGCAGACGGGCCGGGACAGGACTTCAGGATACGCAGTATTTT. The chain uses TRBV13 and TRBJ2-3, with 8 nucleotides matching TRBD1. Germline V lookup: CDR1 PRHDT, CDR2 FYEKMQ (reference sequence). There are 16 residues in the CDR3. V shed 6 bases, J shed 6 bases, and the junction held 14 bases outside the gene matches.

This clone has only a few counts. The rearrangement uses TRBV9 and TRBJ1-5; possibly TRBD1 for D (5 bases). Germline CDR1 reads SGDLS; CDR2 reads YYNGEE. Deletions cut 7 bases from V and 4 bases from J, with 6 bases between. The CDR3 has 11 amino acids. CDR3 in DNA: TGTGCCAGCGGGGCAAATCAGCCCCAGCATTTT. Its translation: CASGANQPQHF.

V and J are TRBV5-6 and TRBJ1-4, with D possibly matching TRBD1 (6 bases). CDR3 length: 13 residues. Germline CDR1 and CDR2: SGHDT and YYEEEE. V lost 7 bases to trimming and J lost 0 bases, with 7 bases between them. This CDR3 reads CASEGATNEKLFF. CDR3 sequence (DNA): TGTGCCAGCGAGGGGGCAACTAATGAAAAACTGTTTTTT. Based on the CDR3 plus reference TRBV5-6 and TRBJ1-4, the full variable domain is DAGVTQSPTHLIKTRGQQVTLRCSPKSGHDTVSWYQQALGQGPQFIFQYYEEEERQRGNFPDRFSGHQFPNYSSELNVNALLLGDSALYLCASEGATNEKLFFGSGTQLSVL.

This rearrangement joins TRBV29-1 to TRBJ1-1; D is unresolved. Germline CDR1 reads SQVTM; CDR2 reads ANQGSEA. The CDR3 has 13 residues. V was trimmed by 4 bases and J by 8 bases, leaving 17 bases between them. The CDR3 loop reads CSVGWLQLSEAFF. The CDR3 bases are TGCAGCGTTGGTTGGTTACAGCTAAGCGAAGCTTTCTTT.

V usage is TRBV9 and J usage is TRBJ1-4, with D unclear. The CDR3 is 14 amino acids. Germline values: CDR1 SGDLS, CDR2 YYNGEE. V lost 4 bases, J lost 6 bases, and 13 bases lay in between. The CDR3 here is CASSSPSADEKLFF. The DNA for the CDR3 is TGTGCCAGCAGCTCCCCCTCCGCGGATGAAAAACTGTTTTTT.

This rearrangement joins TRBV7-8 to TRBJ2-7; 7 bases are shared with TRBD1. The CDR3 spans 15 residues. CDR1 and CDR2 from the germline V gene are SGHVS and FQNEAQ. Losses at the gene ends were 0 bases for V and 2 bases for J; bases not matched to a gene: 4. The CDR3 bases are TGTGCCAGCAGCTTAGCGCCGGGACAGACCTACGAGCAGTACTTC. This codes for CASSLAPGQTYEQYF. Full variable domain (outside the CDR3, taken from reference TRBV7-8 and TRBJ2-7): GAGVSQSPRYKVAKRGQDVALRCDPISGHVSLFWYQQALGQGPEFLTYFQNEAQLDKSGLPSDRFFAERPEGSVSTLKIQRTQQEDSAVYLCASSLAPGQTYEQYFGPGTRLTVT.

The chain employs TRBV27 and TRBJ2-7; possible D gene TRBD1, 5 bases. Deletions cut 5 bases from V and 5 bases from J, with 16 bases between. The germline CDR1 and CDR2 sequences are MNHEY and SMNVEV (reference sequence). This CDR3 has 14 amino acids. The CDR3 nucleotides read TGTGCCAGCAGTACGCAGGGTAACCTGGACGAGCAGTACTTC. Residues: CASSTQGNLDEQYF.

The chain joins TRBV2 to TRBJ1-3; D gene unclear. Trimming removed 8 bases at V and 0 bases at J, with 11 bases between. The CDR3 covers 14 residues. Per germline, CDR1 SNHLY and CDR2 FYNNEI. The CDR3 loop is CASPDSRSGNTIYF. The CDR3 nucleotides are TGTGCCAGCCCCGATAGCCGCTCTGGAAACACCATATATTTT.

Here the CDR3 DNA reads TGTGCCAGCAGCGGACCGGGACAGGGGAACTCGCAGTACTTC. Translation gives CASSGPGQGNSQYF. V gene TRBV11-2 combines with J gene TRBJ2-7; TRBD1 matches 10 bases. With V trimmed by 5 bases and J by 9 bases, 10 bases remained unmatched. The CDR3 loop spans 14 amino acids. Germline CDR1 is SGHAT and CDR2 is FQNNGV.

This clone was recorded at least ten times. The gene calls are TRBV7-8 and TRBJ1-1; D unresolved. Trimming shortened V by 3 bases and J by 3 bases, and 11 bases separated the two germline ends. CDR3 length equals 14 residues. Germline V CDR1 and CDR2: SGHVS, FQNEAQ. CDR3 in DNA: TGTGCCAGCAGCTTCGGCGGTTTCGACACTGAAGCTTTCTTT. Translation: CASSFGGFDTEAFF. The full variable domain, with the rest looked up from reference TRBV7-8 and TRBJ1-1, is GAGVSQSPRYKVAKRGQDVALRCDPISGHVSLFWYQQALGQGPEFLTYFQNEAQLDKSGLPSDRFFAERPEGSVSTLKIQRTQQEDSAVYLCASSFGGFDTEAFFGQGTRLTVV.

The rearrangement uses TRBV7-6 and TRBJ2-6, with 10 bases matching TRBD1. Germline V gives CDR1 SGHVS, CDR2 FNYEAQ. V was pared by 5 bases and J by 0 bases, with 7 bases of the junction left unmatched. The CDR3 contains 18 residues. In DNA, the CDR3 is TGTGCCAGCAGCCCCGACAGGGGGCTTCACTCTGGGGCCAACGTCCTGACTTTC. It yields the protein CASSPDRGLHSGANVLTF. Looking up the rest from reference TRBV7-6 and TRBJ2-6 gives the full variable domain: GAGVSQSPRYKVTKRGQDVALRCDPISGHVSLYWYRQALGQGPEFLTYFNYEAQQDKSGLPNDRFSAERPEGSISTLTIQRTEQRDSAMYRCASSPDRGLHSGANVLTFGAGSRLTVL.

V usage is TRBV19 and J usage is TRBJ1-5; 9 positions agree with TRBD1. Germline V gene sequence: CDR1 LNHDA, CDR2 SQIVND (reference sequence). The CDR3 is 19 residues long. The J segment lost 0 bases and the V segment lost 5 bases, leaving 14 bases of the junction unmatched. CDR3 region: CASSANPGTGMYSNQPQHF. CDR3 nucleotides: TGTGCCAGTAGTGCAAACCCCGGGACAGGGATGTATAGCAATCAGCCCCAGCATTTT.

CDR3 nucleotides: TGTGCCAGCAGCTACCTCGGCGGGGAATTAGATACGCAGTATTTT. It codes for CASSYLGGELDTQYF. The chain has TRBV7-2 and TRBJ2-3, with D tentatively TRBD2 (6 bases). Trimming stripped 4 bases from V and 5 bases from J, with 16 bases between. Germline assignment: CDR1 SGHTA and CDR2 FQGNSA. This CDR3 has 15 residues.

The CDR3 reads CASSHSTSGGVFSPEQFF. The CDR3 coding sequence is TGTGCCAGCAGCCACAGTACTAGCGGGGGGGTTTTTTCCCCTGAGCAGTTCTTC. J is TRBJ2-1 and V is TRBV4-2, with TRBD2 matching over 13 bases. Germline V gene sequence: CDR1 LGHNA, CDR2 YNFKEQ. V trimming: 3 bases; J trimming: 9 bases; junction bases outside the gene matches: 14. The CDR3 is made up of 18 amino acids.

The rearrangement uses TRBV2 and TRBJ2-1; D is ambiguous. The CDR3 spans 12 residues. CDR1 and CDR2 from the germline V gene are SNHLY and FYNNEI. V lost 8 bases and J lost 5, with 10 bases in between. The CDR3 DNA reads as TGTGCCAGCGCGTACCTTGACAATGAGCAGTTCTTC. Translation gives CASAYLDNEQFF.

The chain links TRBV4-3 to TRBJ1-1; weak D call: TRBD1 (5 bases). Germline CDR1 reads LGHNA; CDR2 reads YSLEER. Trimming left V 0 bases short and J 5 bases short, with 13 bases between. CDR3 size: 15 residues. This CDR3 is CASSQEQGAGTEAFF. In nucleotides, the CDR3 is TGCGCCAGCAGCCAAGAGCAAGGGGCCGGGACTGAAGCTTTCTTT.

This chain connects TRBV2 to TRBJ2-5; 7 bases are shared with TRBD2. This CDR3 region has 14 residues. Trimming took 6 bases from V and 4 from J; bases not matched to a gene: 8. From germline, CDR1 is SNHLY and CDR2 FYNNEI. The chain's CDR3 is CASRTERGGETQYF. The CDR3 nucleotides read TGTGCCAGCAGGACCGAGCGGGGAGGAGAGACCCAGTACTTC.